This T cell receptor (beta chain) was sequenced during a study of graft-versus-host responses after intestinal transplantation. Turning to the study itself: Recipients received multivisceral, liver-intestinal, or isolated intestinal transplants. Induction using anti-thymocyte globulin, followed by tacrolimus and steroids for two to four years, was given to all recipients. Findings and caveats of the study: Early after transplant, HvG clones declined as circulating GvH clones peaked.

Trimming stripped 3 bases from V and 0 bases from J, with 15 bases between. The CDR3 consists of 18 residues. CDR1 is PRHDT and CDR2 is FYEKMQ in the germline V gene (reference sequence). Both intraepithelial and lamina propria lymphocytes were released by processing graft tissue. This clone was recorded a few times. Its specificity is unknown. TCRdb's table, derived via immunoSEQ multiplex PCR, lists solely in-frame clones and lacks some. The top ten hold around 2.9% of the sample, which has almost 30,000 clones, about four fifths seen once. The input for sequencing was ileum tissue, taken 98 days after intestinal transplantation. The genes are TRBV13 and TRBJ2-6, with a possible D match to TRBD2 (7 bases). The clonotype was recovered from a human patient who received an intestinal transplant, so some T cells may come from the graft donor. CDR3 DNA: TGTGCCAGCAGCTTGGAGGCGGGGGCAGACTCTGGGGCCAACGTCCTGACTTTC. This gives the protein CASSLEAGADSGANVLTF.